This T cell receptor (beta chain) is drawn from a study of blood T cell repertoires in COVID-19. Assay: immunoSEQ multiplex PCR; the TCRdb copy retains only in-frame clones and omits some. Of fewer than 300,000 clones detected, roughly 90% appear once; the ten largest clones hold approximately 1.2%. Trimming cost V 1 base and J 0 bases; bases outside gene matches: 8. In germline, CDR1 is SEHNR, CDR2 FQNEAQ (reference sequence). The CDR3 runs to 17 residues. Material for sequencing was PBMCs or T cells enriched from blood (not recorded which). The sequence was obtained from a woman aged 25 to 45 who had recovered from COVID-19. This sequence joins TRBV7-9 and TRBJ1-1, with 7 bases aligning to TRBD1. CDR3 sequence: CASSLVPGGIMNTEAFF. CDR3 coding DNA: TGTGCCAGCAGCTTAGTGCCAGGGGGGATTATGAACACTGAAGCTTTCTTT.